The clone carrying this TCR beta chain was detected a few times. Its matching antigen is unknown. The sample belongs to a study of blood T cells in healthy people across ages. A second PCR of roughly 7 to 11 cycles used a sample-barcoded 5' primer and a J-beta primer mix. TCRdb re-called the 5' RACE reads through MiXCR, storing one row per CDR3 protein. Of approximately 820,000 distinct CDR3 sequences in the sample, approximately 48% were seen once. General study points: Among T cells, TCR beta diversity per million cells dropped roughly linearly as age rose.

The receptor was derived from a man between 60 and 75 years old in good health. Sequences were obtained from blood.

The CDR3 loop is CATSDGGGRNTEAFF. The CDR3 nucleotides read TGTGCCACCAGTGATGGGGGCGGCAGGAACACTGAAGCTTTCTTT. V is TRBV24-1 and J is TRBJ1-1, with D possibly matching TRBD1 (6 bases). The ends were cut back, 3 bases at V and 1 base at J, with 11 bases in the middle. This CDR3 has 15 amino acids. Germline V gene lookup returns CDR1 KGHDR and CDR2 SFDVKD.